The present TCR beta chain was sequenced within a study of blood T cell repertoires in COVID-19. Study-level information: T cells, B-cell-depleted T cells, or PBMCs provided the cDNA or gDNA that served as material.

In the source study's methods: Estimated nucleated cell counts came from reference gene primer amplification. TCRdb's copy holds only in-frame clones and misses some; the assay was immunoSEQ multiplex PCR. V and J calls and clone size are those listed in that table; D and trimming were worked out from the DNA. This repertoire shows some 250,000 clones, 84% found once; its top ten account for 4.2%. The trim removed 1 base at V and 1 base at J, leaving 4 bases unmatched. Germline V gives CDR1 SGHRS, CDR2 YFSETQ. CDR3 length: 16 residues. The table lists this clone with a few counts. The rearrangement links TRBV5-1 to TRBJ2-7, with 11 bases matching TRBD2. The source is a man aged 55 to 70 with acute or convalescent COVID-19. What was sequenced was peripheral blood. DNA of the CDR3: TGCGCCAGCAGCTTGACCGGGACTAGCGGATCCTACGAGCAGTACTTC. Its protein product is CASSLTGTSGSYEQYF.